The T cell receptor beta chain described here comes from a study of blood T cell repertoires in COVID-19. Overall study context: Some COVID-19 samples were acute and others convalescent; all came from the United States, Italy and Spain. The cDNA or gDNA used as material had been derived from T cells, B-cell-depleted T cells, or PBMCs.

The V end lost 1 base, the J end lost 5 bases, and 14 bases lay between the germline ends. The germline V gene encodes CDR1 SGHTA and CDR2 FQGNSA. This CDR3 has 15 residues. Study processing details: Quantification of nucleated cells was approximated via reference gene primer amplification. Sequencing used immunoSEQ multiplex PCR; TCRdb keeps in-frame clones, though not all of them. V and J calls and clone size follow that table, whereas D and trimming were derived from the DNA. In the table there are 150,000 or so clones, around 85% of which are singletons. V usage is TRBV7-2 and J usage is TRBJ1-1, with D possibly matching TRBD1 (5 bases). The source of this sequence is a woman in her 70s with acute or convalescent COVID-19. Sequencing was performed on peripheral blood. The CDR3 DNA follows: TGTGCCAGCAGCTTAGAGTCCAGGGATAGGACTGAAGCTTTCTTT. This gives the protein CASSLESRDRTEAFF. The full variable domain, its missing parts supplied by reference TRBV7-2 and TRBJ1-1, is GAGVSQSPSNKVTEKGKDVELRCDPISGHTALYWYRQSLGQGLEFLIYFQGNSAPDKSGLPSDRFSAERTGGSVSTLTIQRTQQEDSAVYLCASSLESRDRTEAFFGQGTRLTVV.